A selection of T cell receptor beta chains follows, all from one sample in a study of T cell responses to AZD1222 COVID-19 vaccine. Profiling relied on immunoSEQ multiplex PCR, and the TCRdb table lists in-frame clones only, not all of them. Here the sample spans under 200,000 clones, around 92% being singletons. The sample in question was peripheral blood, obtained on day 0 of MenACWY control vaccination. The origin of the receptors is an adult in good health. Each CDR3 is given with its conserved first and last residue. The D gene is left open where the match is weak. Size tells how often a clone was seen (once, few, many) or the class of an expanded clone, and some rows leave it out.

>TRBD1|TRBJ1-2|TRBV28|.
TGTGCCAGCAGCGGGGGACAGCGCTATGGCTACACCTTC
CASSGGQRYGYTF
>TRBD1|TRBJ1-2|TRBV27|.
TGTGCCAGCAGTCCAGGGACAGGCGGCCGCTCAGTCTATGGCTACACCTTC
CASSPGTGGRSVYGYTF
>TRBD2|TRBJ2-5|TRBV28|.
TGTGCCAGCAGTTCGGTGGGACTAGCGGGAGGAGAGACCCAGTACTTC
CASSSVGLAGGETQYF
>.|TRBJ1-5|TRBV10-3|few
TGTGCCATCAGTGAGGGCAGGAGCAATCAGCCCCAGCATTTT
CAISEGRSNQPQHF
>.|TRBJ1-2|TRBV10-2|few
TGCGCCAGCCGGGAACAGGGAAATGGCTATGGCTACACCTTC
CASREQGNGYGYTF
>.|TRBJ1-1|TRBV7-2|.
TGTGCCAGCAGCTTAGACTCTCCAGCTTTCTTT
CASSLDSPAFF
>.|TRBJ2-1|TRBV19|.
TGTGCCAGTAGTCCCCAAGGGACCGCCGTCGGGAATGAGCAGTTCTTC
CASSPQGTAVGNEQFF
>.|TRBJ1-5|TRBV14|.
TGTGCCAGCAGCCCTAACGGGCGGAATCAGCCCCAGCATTTT
CASSPNGRNQPQHF
>.|TRBJ1-4|TRBV5-6|.
TGTGCCAGCAGCTTGACCGGACAGTCGGTAGCTAATGAAAAACTGTTTTTT
CASSLTGQSVANEKLFF
>.|TRBJ1-2|TRBV3-1/TRBV3-2|.
TGTGCCAGCAGCCCAGGACTGAAGTATGGCTACACCTTC
CASSPGLKYGYTF
>.|TRBJ2-6|TRBV29-1|.
TGCAGCGTTGCCTTAGACGGTGGGGCCAACGTCCTGACTTTC
CSVALDGGANVLTF
>.|TRBJ1-1|TRBV6-2/TRBV6-3|.
TGTGCCAGCAGTTCCCCCCCATGGGGCACTGAAGCTTTCTTT
CASSSPPWGTEAFF
>.|TRBJ1-5|TRBV27|once
TGTGCCAGCAGGGGCCTAGGGAATCAGCCCCAGCATTTT
CASRGLGNQPQHF
>.|TRBJ1-2|TRBV3-1/TRBV3-2|.
TGTGCCAGCAGCCAAGGAGGGAATGGCTACACCTTC
CASSQGGNGYTF
>.|TRBJ1-1|TRBV5-6|once
TGTGCCAGCAGCTTGGTTAGTGGGGACACTGAAGCTTTCTTT
CASSLVSGDTEAFF
>.|TRBJ1-1|TRBV7-2|.
TGTGCCAGCAGCTTATCAGGGACGGGAGGGACTGAAGCTTTCTTT
CASSLSGTGGTEAFF
>.|TRBJ2-7|TRBV5-5|.
TGTGCCAGCAGCGTAACAGGGGAGGGATACGAGCAGTACTTC
CASSVTGEGYEQYF
>TRBD1|TRBJ2-5|TRBV3-1/TRBV3-2|.
TGTGCCAGCAGCCAAGTCCCCACCCGGACAGGGGGAGAGACCCAGTACTTC
CASSQVPTRTGGETQYF